This T cell receptor beta chain was recovered during a study of blood T cell repertoires in COVID-19. V was shortened by 0 bases and J by 2 bases, with 8 bases between the two germline ends. This CDR3 has 14 amino acids. CDR1 and CDR2 (germline): SGDLS, YYNGEE. Original handling: Amplification from reference gene primers served as the basis for estimated nucleated cell counts. The table came from immunoSEQ multiplex PCR; TCRdb's copy has only in-frame clones and leaves some out. V and J calls and clone size come straight from that table; D and trimming were deduced from the DNA. The repertoire holds about 220,000 clones, with 75% to 85% as singletons.

Sequencing was carried out using peripheral blood. This chain uses TRBV9 with TRBJ2-5, with D possibly being TRBD1 (5 bases). The receptor's source is a human donor in a cohort sampled during active COVID-19. The CDR3 region has the DNA TGTGCCAGCAGCGTAGAGGCAGGGCAAGAGACCCAGTACTTC. This gives the protein CASSVEAGQETQYF. The full variable domain, in which reference TRBV9 and TRBJ2-5 provide the parts outside the CDR3, is DSGVTQTPKHLITATGQRVTLRCSPRSGDLSVYWYQQSLDQGLQFLIQYYNGEERAKGNILERFSAQQFPDLHSELNLSSLELGDSALYFCASSVEAGQETQYFGPGTRLLVL.